This TCR beta chain was observed in a study of cytomegalovirus exposure and HLA in healthy donors. The PCR was carried out with 60 Vbeta primers and 13 Jbeta primers. In the source study's methods: Some 12 million shared chains were among the about 80 million unique TCR beta chains that a later analysis counted. The protocol was immunoSEQ multiplex PCR, while the TCRdb copy is restricted to in-frame clones and leaves out a portion. That table furnishes V, J and clone size, whereas the DNA furnished D and trimming. The sample has approximately 120,000 clones, around 77% seen once. Trimming took 1 base from V and 3 from J, leaving 12 bases between them. The V gene's germline CDR1 is KGHSH and CDR2 LQKENI. The CDR3 consists of 15 residues.

The receptor was isolated from a man between 45 and 60 years old in good health and CMV-seronegative. Material for sequencing was PBMCs. V usage is TRBV18 and J usage is TRBJ1-1; tentative D call: TRBD1 (5 bases). The CDR3 DNA reads as TGTGCCAGCTCACCACAGGGGATCCGGGACACTGAAGCTTTCTTT. Translated, it gives CASSPQGIRDTEAFF.